Described below is a single T cell receptor (beta chain) sequence and its context. Every immunoSEQ plate was one replicate of a subset's evenly spread DNA. The authors' processing: Junction-only immunoSEQ data arrived without quality scores, meaning filtering differed. Produced via immunoSEQ multiplex PCR; TCRdb's table is partial and in-frame only. That table gives V, J and clone size, and the DNA gave D and trimming. This table holds about 820,000 clones, around 92% found once. This CDR3 has 17 amino acids. Germline CDR1 and CDR2: MNHEY and SMNVEV (reference sequence). The ends were cut back, 6 bases at V and 3 bases at J, with 21 bases in the middle. These data are taken from a study of shared clonotypes between healthy human individuals. CD45RO-negative CD8 cells positively selected for CCR7 made up the naive population, which excluded terminally differentiated effector memory CD45RA+ cells.

The chain recombines TRBV27 with TRBJ2-1; D is perhaps TRBD2 (5 bases). The TCR originated in a man aged 25-45 years in good health. Sequencing was done on a sample of naive CD8+ T cells sorted from blood. CDR3 residues: CASRGVALSGHYNEQFF. The CDR3 region has the DNA TGTGCCAGCAGGGGAGTAGCCTTAAGCGGTCACTACAATGAGCAGTTCTTC.